This T cell receptor beta chain was profiled in a study of T cell repertoires in cytomegalovirus infection. Study-level findings and limits: Accumulated public TCR beta family frequency recognized individuals carrying CMV together with the relevant HLA.

With 4 bases removed from V and 5 bases from J, the gap between germline ends came to 11 bases. This CDR3 is built from 14 residues. In germline, CDR1 is SGHTA, CDR2 FQGNSA. This clonotype was recorded many times. Its matching antigen is unknown. TCRdb passed the reads through MiXCR, listing each CDR3 protein once. The sample holds around 71,000 distinct CDR3 sequences, roughly 22% seen once. This clonotype was sampled from a human donor in good health (CMV status not recorded). Some clones in this sample may be carry-over from other donors' samples. The chain links TRBV7-2 to TRBJ2-2, with a possible D match to TRBD1 (6 bases). The sample consisted of CD8+ T cells from cultured PBMCs, taken from culture after CMV antigen stimulation. The CDR3 reads CASSWDTGTGELFF. CDR3 bases: TGTGCCAGCAGCTGGGACACAGGGACCGGGGAGCTGTTTTTT.